This TCR beta chain was found in a study of regulatory T cells in long-lasting Graves disease. This CDR3 has 13 residues. V lost 3 bases and J lost 5, with 14 bases in between. In germline, CDR1 is SQVTM, CDR2 ANQGSEA. The time point was: persistent/refractory GD, antithyroid drugs over 5 years with positive TRAb. From PBMCs, RNA was extracted and then used to make the TCR library. Sequencing libraries for TCR beta were prepared with iRepertoire HTBI primers and Arm-PCR of CDR3 regions. MiXCR was run by TCRdb on the multiplex PCR reads, yielding one entry per CDR3 protein. The top ten hold roughly 30% of the sample, which has a few hundred thousand distinct CDR3 sequences, 23% seen once.

The sequence came from a female donor with Graves disease. The rearrangement links TRBV29-1 to TRBJ2-7, with a possible D match to TRBD2 (5 bases). The starting material was peripheral blood mononuclear cells (PBMCs), obtained when the disease was refractory, from a patient treated with antithyroid drugs. CDR3 protein: CSVEKASGNEQYF. In DNA, the CDR3 is TGCAGCGTTGAGAAGGCTTCGGGGAACGAGCAGTACTTC.